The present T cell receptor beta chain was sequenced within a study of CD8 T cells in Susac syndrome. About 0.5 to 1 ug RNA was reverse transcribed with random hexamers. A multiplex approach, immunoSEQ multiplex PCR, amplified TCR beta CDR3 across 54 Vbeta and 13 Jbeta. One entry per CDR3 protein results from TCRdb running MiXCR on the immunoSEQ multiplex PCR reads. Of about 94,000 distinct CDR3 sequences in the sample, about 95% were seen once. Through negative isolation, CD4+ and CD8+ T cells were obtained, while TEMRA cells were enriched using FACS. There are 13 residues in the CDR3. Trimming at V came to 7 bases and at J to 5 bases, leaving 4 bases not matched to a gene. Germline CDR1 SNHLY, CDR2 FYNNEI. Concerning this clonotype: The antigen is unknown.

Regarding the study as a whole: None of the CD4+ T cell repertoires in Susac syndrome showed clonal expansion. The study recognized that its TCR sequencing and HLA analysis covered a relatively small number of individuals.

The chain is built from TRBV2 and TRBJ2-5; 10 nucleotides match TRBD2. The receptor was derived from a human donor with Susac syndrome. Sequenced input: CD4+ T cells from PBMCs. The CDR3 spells CASISGREETQYF. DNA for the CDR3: TGTGCCAGCATAAGCGGGAGGGAGGAGACCCAGTACTTC.